The T cell receptor beta chain under discussion was sequenced for a study of beta chain features in type 1 diabetes. General observations from the study: TCRB repertoires of naive, central memory and Treg cells appeared more similar among patients than among healthy donors. All four CD4+ subsets from Type 1 diabetes patients carried moderately but significantly shorter TCRB CDR3s. When VDJ junctions were examined, type 1 diabetes patients showed fewer insertions and more deletions.

This clone turned up a few times. Its target is not known. Trimming pared 4 bases from V and 3 bases from J, leaving 10 bases between. Germline V gene data show CDR1 as MGHDK and CDR2 as SYGVNS. The CDR3 has 13 amino acids. By way of CD45RO/CCR7/CD25/CD127/CD95/CD27, the CD4+ regulatory, stem cell-like memory, central memory and naive cells were sorted. What was sequenced were expressed TCRB transcripts, since all of the isolated RNA had been reverse transcribed. Profiling relied on immunoSEQ multiplex PCR, and the TCRdb table lists in-frame clones only, not all of them. The sample gives about 290,000 clones, roughly 8% of which show up once; roughly 0.94% is in the top ten.

The chain combines TRBV25-1 with TRBJ2-7; possibly TRBD1 for D (5 bases). This TCR was sampled from a woman younger than 30 in good health. Sequenced: central memory CD4+ T cells from blood. The CDR3 loop reads CASSVQAHYEQYF. CDR3 nucleotide sequence: TGTGCCAGCAGTGTACAGGCACACTACGAGCAGTACTTC.